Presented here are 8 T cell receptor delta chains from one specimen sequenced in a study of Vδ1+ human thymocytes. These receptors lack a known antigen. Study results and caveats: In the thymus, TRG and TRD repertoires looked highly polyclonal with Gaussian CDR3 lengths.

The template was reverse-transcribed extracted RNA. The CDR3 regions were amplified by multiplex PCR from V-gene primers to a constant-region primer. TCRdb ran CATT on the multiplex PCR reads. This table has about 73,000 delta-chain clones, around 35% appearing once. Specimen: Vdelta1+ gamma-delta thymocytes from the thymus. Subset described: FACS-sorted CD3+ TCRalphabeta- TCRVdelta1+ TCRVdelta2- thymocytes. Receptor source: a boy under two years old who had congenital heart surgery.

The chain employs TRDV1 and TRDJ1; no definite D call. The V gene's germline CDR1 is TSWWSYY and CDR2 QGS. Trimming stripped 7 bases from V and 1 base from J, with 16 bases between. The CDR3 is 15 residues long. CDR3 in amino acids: CALATSVPTTDKLIF. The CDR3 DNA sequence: TGTGCTCTTGCCACCTCGGTCCCCACCACCGATAAACTCATCTTT.

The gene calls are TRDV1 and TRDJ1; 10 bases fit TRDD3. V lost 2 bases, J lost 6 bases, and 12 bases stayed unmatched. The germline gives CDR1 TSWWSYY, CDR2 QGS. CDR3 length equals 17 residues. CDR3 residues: CALGEFTSSGGYNKLIF. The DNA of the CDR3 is TGTGCTCTTGGGGAATTTACTAGCTCTGGGGGATATAATAAACTCATCTTT.

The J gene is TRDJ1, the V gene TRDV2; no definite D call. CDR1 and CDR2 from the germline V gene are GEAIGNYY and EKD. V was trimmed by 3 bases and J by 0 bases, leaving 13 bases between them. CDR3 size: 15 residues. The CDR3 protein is CACDPIPQYTDKLIF. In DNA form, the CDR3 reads TGTGCCTGTGACCCAATTCCCCAATACACCGATAAACTCATCTTT.

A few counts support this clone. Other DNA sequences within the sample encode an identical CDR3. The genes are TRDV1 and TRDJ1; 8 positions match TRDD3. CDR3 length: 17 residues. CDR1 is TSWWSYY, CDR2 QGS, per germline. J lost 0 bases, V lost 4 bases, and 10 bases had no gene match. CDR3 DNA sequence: TGTGCTCTTGGGGGAGGTACTGGGGGCCGGTACACCGATAAACTCATCTTT. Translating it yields CALGGGTGGRYTDKLIF.

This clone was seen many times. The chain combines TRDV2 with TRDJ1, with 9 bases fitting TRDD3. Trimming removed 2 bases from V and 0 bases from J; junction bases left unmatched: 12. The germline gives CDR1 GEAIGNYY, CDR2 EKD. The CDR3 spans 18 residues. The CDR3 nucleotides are TGTGCCTGTGACATCTTTCCTGGGGGATCCCGCAACACCGATAAACTCATCTTT. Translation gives CACDIFPGGSRNTDKLIF.

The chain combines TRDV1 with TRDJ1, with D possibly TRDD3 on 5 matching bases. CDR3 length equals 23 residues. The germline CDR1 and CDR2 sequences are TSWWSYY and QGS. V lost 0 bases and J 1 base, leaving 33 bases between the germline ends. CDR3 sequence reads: CALGELFPGGPGWSLRITDKLIF. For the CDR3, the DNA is TGTGCTCTTGGGGAACTATTCCCTGGAGGGCCTGGGTGGAGTCTTAGGATCACCGATAAACTCATCTTT.

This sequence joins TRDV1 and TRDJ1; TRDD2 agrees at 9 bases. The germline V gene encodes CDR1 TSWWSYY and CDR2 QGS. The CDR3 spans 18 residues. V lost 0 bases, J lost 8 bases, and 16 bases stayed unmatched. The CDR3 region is CALGELWPSYPHVQKLIF. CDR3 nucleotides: TGTGCTCTTGGGGAACTCTGGCCTTCCTACCCCCATGTACAGAAACTCATCTTT.

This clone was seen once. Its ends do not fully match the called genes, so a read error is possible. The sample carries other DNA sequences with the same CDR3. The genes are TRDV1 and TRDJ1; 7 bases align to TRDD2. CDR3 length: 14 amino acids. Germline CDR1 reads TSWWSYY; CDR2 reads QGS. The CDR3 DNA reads TGTGCTCTTGGGGAATTCCTACGTGACGATAAACCCATCTTT. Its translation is CALGEFLRDDKPIF.